This TCR beta chain stems from a study of cytomegalovirus exposure and HLA in healthy donors (dated by TCRdb to 2016 to 2017). As for the study more broadly: The 650 to 750 repertoires of the first cohort and the 95 to 150 validation repertoires were produced on the same platform, according to a later analysis. The aim of the study was to test whether cataloging public T cell receptors could identify signatures of past pathogen exposure. A separate validation cohort of roughly 110 different subjects was used in addition to the approximately 670-subject first cohort. The study combined high-throughput TCR immunosequencing, statistical association of individual TCRs with disease status, and machine learning to predict cytomegalovirus infection status. What the study reported, not specific to this receptor: The classifier was reported to diagnose cytomegalovirus status with high specificity and sensitivity in both the original cohort and the validation cohort. According to the authors, the approach could potentially be generalized to other disease states and immunological phenotypes. The study listed 164 TCR beta chains as associated with cytomegalovirus. A few of the identified cytomegalovirus-associated TCR beta chains were confirmed in vitro to be specific for cytomegalovirus antigens. Of the cluster scores, about 94% were above 0 in a later analysis, which found that TCRs clustered in the first cohort also tended to co-occur in the approximately 130 validation repertoires. Most TCR sequences were observed very rarely across donors, whereas some public TCRs were present in many individuals. All 120 or so repertoires were used to score co-occurrence in the validation cohort in a later analysis, because that analysis had no HLA typing for the cohort.

The method was the immunoSEQ multiplex PCR assay. The study's processing was this. To diagnose cytomegalovirus status from the catalog of TCR beta chain sequences, a statistical classification framework was built. Drawn from immuneACCESS, this table holds only the in-frame rearrangements with V and J called that TCRdb kept. Clones are partly lost; checked studies trace under half to an unresolved V gene and leave the rest unexplained. V, J and clone size derive from that table, while D and trimming were established from the DNA sequence. Here the sample has roughly 130,000 clones; about 88% occur a single time. Approximately 1.5% of the sample belongs to the ten largest clones. The germline V gene (reference sequence) yields MNHNY for CDR1 and SVGAGI for CDR2. Trimming removed 0 bases from V and 5 bases from J, leaving 4 bases between the germline ends. The CDR3 measures 12 amino acids from cysteine to phenylalanine. The retained sequence is limited to the CDR3, 36 bases, with the frame set at the first base.

The donors were included in the validation cohort of some 120 subjects, a group kept apart from the roughly 700-subject first cohort. Of note for this clone: Its cognate antigen has yet to be identified. No base qualities exist here, and no much larger clone lies one base off it. Other DNA sequences of this sample code for an identical CDR3.

The rearranged chain carries TRBV6-6 and TRBJ2-5; no D segment can be confidently identified. The sequenced material came from PBMCs. This receptor was identified in a man under 40 in good health and CMV-seronegative. This receptor carries the CDR3 CASSYSQETQYF. The DNA is TGTGCCAGCAGTTACTCGCAGGAGACCCAGTACTTC.